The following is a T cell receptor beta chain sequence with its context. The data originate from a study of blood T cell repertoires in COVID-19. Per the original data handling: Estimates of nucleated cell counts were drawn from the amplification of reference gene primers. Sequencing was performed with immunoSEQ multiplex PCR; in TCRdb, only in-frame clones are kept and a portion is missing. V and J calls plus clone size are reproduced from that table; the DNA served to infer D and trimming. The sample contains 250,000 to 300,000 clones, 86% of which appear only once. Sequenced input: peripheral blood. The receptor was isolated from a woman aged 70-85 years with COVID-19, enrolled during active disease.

In DNA, the CDR3 is TGTGCTAGTGGGGCCGGATTAGGGAGGTGGGAGACCCAGTACTTC. Its translation: CASGAGLGRWETQYF. V and J are TRBV12-5 and TRBJ2-5, with D possibly TRBD2 on 6 matching bases. Between the trimmed V and J ends, which lost 6 bases and 5 bases, there was a span of 19 bases. CDR3 length equals 15 residues. Germline V CDR1 and CDR2: LGHNT, FRNRAP.